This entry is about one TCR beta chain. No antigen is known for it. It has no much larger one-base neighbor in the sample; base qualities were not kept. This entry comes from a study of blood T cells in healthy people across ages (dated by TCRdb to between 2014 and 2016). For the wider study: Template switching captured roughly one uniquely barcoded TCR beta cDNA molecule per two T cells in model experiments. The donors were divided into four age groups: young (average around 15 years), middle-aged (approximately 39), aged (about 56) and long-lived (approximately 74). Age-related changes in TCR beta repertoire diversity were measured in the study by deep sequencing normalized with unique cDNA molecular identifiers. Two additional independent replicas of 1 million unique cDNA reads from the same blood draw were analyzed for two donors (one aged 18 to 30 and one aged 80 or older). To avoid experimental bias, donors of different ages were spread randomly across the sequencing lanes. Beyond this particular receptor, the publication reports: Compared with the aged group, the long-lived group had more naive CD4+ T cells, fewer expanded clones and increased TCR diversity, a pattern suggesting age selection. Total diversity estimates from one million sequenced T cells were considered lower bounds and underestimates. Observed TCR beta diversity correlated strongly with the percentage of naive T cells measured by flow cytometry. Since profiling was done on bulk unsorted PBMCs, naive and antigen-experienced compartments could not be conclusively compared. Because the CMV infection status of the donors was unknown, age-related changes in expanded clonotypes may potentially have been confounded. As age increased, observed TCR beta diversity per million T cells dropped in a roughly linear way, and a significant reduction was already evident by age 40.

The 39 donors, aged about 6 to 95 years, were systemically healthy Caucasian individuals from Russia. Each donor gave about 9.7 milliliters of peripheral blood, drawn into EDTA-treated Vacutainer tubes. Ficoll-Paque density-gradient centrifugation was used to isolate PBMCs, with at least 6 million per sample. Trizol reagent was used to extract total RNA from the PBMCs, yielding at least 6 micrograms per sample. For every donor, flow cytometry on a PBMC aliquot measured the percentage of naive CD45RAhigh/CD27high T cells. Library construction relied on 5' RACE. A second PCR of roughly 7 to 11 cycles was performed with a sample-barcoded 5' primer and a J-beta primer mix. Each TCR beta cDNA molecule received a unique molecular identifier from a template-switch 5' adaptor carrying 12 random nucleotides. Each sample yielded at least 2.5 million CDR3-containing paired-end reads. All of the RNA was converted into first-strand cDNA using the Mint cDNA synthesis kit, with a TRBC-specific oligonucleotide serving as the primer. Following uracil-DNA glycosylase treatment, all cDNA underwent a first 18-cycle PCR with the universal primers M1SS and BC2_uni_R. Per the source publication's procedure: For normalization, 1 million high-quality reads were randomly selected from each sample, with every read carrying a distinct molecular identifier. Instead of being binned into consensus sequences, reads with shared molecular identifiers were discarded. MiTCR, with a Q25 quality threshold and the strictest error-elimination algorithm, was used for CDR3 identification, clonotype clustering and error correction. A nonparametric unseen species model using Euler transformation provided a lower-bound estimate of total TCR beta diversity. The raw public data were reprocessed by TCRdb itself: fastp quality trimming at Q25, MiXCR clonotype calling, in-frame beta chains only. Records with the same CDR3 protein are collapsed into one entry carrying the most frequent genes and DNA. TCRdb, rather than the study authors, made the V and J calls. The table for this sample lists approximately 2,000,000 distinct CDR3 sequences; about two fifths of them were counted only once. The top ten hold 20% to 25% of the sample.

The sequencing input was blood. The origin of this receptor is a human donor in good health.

The DNA is as follows: TGCGCCAGCTGGGACACTACTTACAATGAGCAGTTCTTC. Its protein product is CASWDTTYNEQFF. The chain joins TRBV5-1 to TRBJ2-1; the D gene is possibly TRBD1, with 6 bases matching. The germline ends are 12 bases apart after V is trimmed by 7 bases and J by 4 bases. Counted from cysteine to phenylalanine, this CDR3 has 13 amino acids. The sequence is cut down to CDR3 DNA, 39 bases in frame from base 1. CDR1 and CDR2, per the germline V gene, are SGHRS and YFSETQ.